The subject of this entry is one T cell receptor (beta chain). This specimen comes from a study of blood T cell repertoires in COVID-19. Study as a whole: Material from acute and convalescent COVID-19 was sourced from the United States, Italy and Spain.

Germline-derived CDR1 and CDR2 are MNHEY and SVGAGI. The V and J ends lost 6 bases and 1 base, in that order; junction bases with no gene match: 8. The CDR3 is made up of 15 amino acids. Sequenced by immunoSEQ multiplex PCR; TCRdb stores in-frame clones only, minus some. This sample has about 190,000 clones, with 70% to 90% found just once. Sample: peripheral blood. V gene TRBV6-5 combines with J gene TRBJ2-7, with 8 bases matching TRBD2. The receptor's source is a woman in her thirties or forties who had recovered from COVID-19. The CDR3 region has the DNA TGTGCCAGCAGGATAGCGGGACCAGGGTCCTACGAGCAGTACTTC. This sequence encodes CASRIAGPGSYEQYF.